These 14 T cell receptor beta chains were sequenced from one sample in a study of blood T cell repertoires in COVID-19. This table comes from immunoSEQ multiplex PCR, and its TCRdb copy is limited to in-frame clones, with some not included. Of over 250,000 clones in the sample, about 90% were seen once. Sequencing was done on a sample of PBMCs or T cells enriched from blood (not recorded which). All receptors derive from a woman in her 30s who had recovered from COVID-19.

This clone turned up a few times. The same CDR3 arises from other DNA sequences in this sample as well. The rearrangement joins TRBV5-1 to TRBJ2-1; tentative D call: TRBD1 (6 bases). Germline V lookup: CDR1 SGHRS, CDR2 YFSETQ. V was pared by 2 bases and J by 4 bases, with 7 bases between. CDR3 length: 13 residues. DNA of the CDR3: TGCGCCAGCAGCTTAACAGGGTACAATGAGCAGTTCTTC. Its protein is CASSLTGYNEQFF.

The chain links TRBV11-2 to TRBJ1-1; D remains ambiguous. The V end lost 8 bases, the J end lost 0 bases, and 10 bases lay between the germline ends. CDR3 length equals 13 residues. Germline values: CDR1 SGHAT, CDR2 FQNNGV. The CDR3 bases are TGTGCCAGCGGCAGGAACCTGAACACTGAAGCTTTCTTT. Translating gives CASGRNLNTEAFF.

This clone was counted a single time. The V gene is TRBV6-5, the J gene TRBJ1-1; no clear D. V lost 6 bases and J lost 0, with 11 bases in between. In germline, CDR1 is MNHEY, CDR2 SVGAGI. The CDR3 length is 14 residues. The CDR3: CASSIVEVNTEAFF. The CDR3 region has the DNA TGTGCCAGCAGCATAGTGGAGGTGAACACTGAAGCTTTCTTT.

The V call is TRBV2, the J call TRBJ2-7; TRBD1 agrees at 9 bases. CDR1 is SNHLY and CDR2 is FYNNEI in the germline V gene. V trimming: 5 bases; J trimming: 9 bases; junction bases outside the gene matches: 8. The CDR3 is made up of 13 amino acids. The CDR3 bases are TGTGCCAGCAGTTTCGGGACAGGGTTTGGGCAGTACTTC. It codes for CASSFGTGFGQYF.

This clone was seen a few times. The V and J genes are TRBV5-1 and TRBJ1-5; possible D gene TRBD1, 6 bases. Deletions cut 0 bases from V and 9 bases from J, with 10 bases between. From germline, CDR1 is SGHRS and CDR2 YFSETQ. The CDR3 is 13 amino acids. This chain's CDR3 is CASSLGQVRPQHF. CDR3 sequence (DNA): TGCGCCAGCAGCTTGGGACAGGTAAGGCCCCAGCATTTT.

The rearrangement links TRBV5-5 to TRBJ1-1; D may be TRBD1 (6 bases). V gave up 3 bases and J gave up 6 bases, with 12 bases separating them. Germline assignment: CDR1 SGHKS and CDR2 YYEKEE (reference sequence). The length of the CDR3 is 13 residues. The CDR3 DNA reads as TGTGCCAGCAGCTGGGGGCCGGCTTCTGAAGCTTTCTTT. It translates to CASSWGPASEAFF.

The chain recombines TRBV5-1 with TRBJ2-3; D is perhaps TRBD1 (5 bases). Trimming took 2 bases from V and 2 from J, leaving 9 bases between them. Germline V gene sequence: CDR1 SGHRS, CDR2 YFSETQ. This CDR3 comprises 14 residues. CDR3 region: CASSFDRPTDTQYF. As DNA, the CDR3 is TGCGCCAGCAGCTTCGACAGACCCACAGATACGCAGTATTTT.

This clone was counted between two and nine times. The chain recombines TRBV19 with TRBJ1-4, with 7 bases identical to TRBD1. The ends lost 7 bases at V and 2 bases at J; junction bases unmatched: 4. The CDR3 contains 14 residues. Germline CDR1 reads LNHDA; CDR2 reads SQIVND (reference sequence). The CDR3, as DNA: TGTGCCAGTATGGGGACAGCGACTAATGAAAAACTGTTTTTT. Encoded protein: CASMGTATNEKLFF.

The gene calls are TRBV3-1 (or the pseudogene TRBV3-2) and TRBJ1-2, with D perhaps matching TRBD1 (5 bases). Germline V gives CDR1 LGHDT, CDR2 YNNKEL (reference sequence). V lost 3 bases and J 5 bases, leaving 10 bases between the germline ends. The CDR3 is made up of 13 amino acids. The CDR3: CASSHDTGYGYTF. The CDR3 bases are TGTGCCAGCAGCCACGACACAGGATATGGCTACACCTTC.

This clone is a singleton in its sample. This chain joins TRBV5-4 and TRBJ2-1; a possible D gene is TRBD2 (5 bases). In germline, CDR1 is SGHNT, CDR2 YYREEE (reference sequence). V was pared by 4 bases and J by 12 bases, with 17 bases between. The CDR3 length is 13 residues. For the CDR3, the DNA is TGTGCCAGCAGCGCCCACGGACTCTCGCCGCAGTTCTTC. It is translated as CASSAHGLSPQFF.

Worth noting for this clone: The same CDR3 arises from other DNA sequences in this sample as well. The genes are TRBV5-1 and TRBJ2-7, with 7 bases aligning to TRBD1. This CDR3 is 14 amino acids long. The germline CDR1 and CDR2 sequences are SGHRS and YFSETQ. V gave up 4 bases and J gave up 2 bases; unmatched junction bases: 6. CDR3: CASSAQGKTYEQYF. The CDR3 DNA sequence: TGCGCCAGCAGCGCACAGGGGAAGACCTACGAGCAGTACTTC. The variable domain in full, completed from reference TRBV5-1 and TRBJ2-7, reads KAGVTQTPRYLIKTRGQQVTLSCSPISGHRSVSWYQQTPGQGLQFLFEYFSETQRNKGNFPGRFSGRQFSNSRSEMNVSTLELGDSALYLCASSAQGKTYEQYFGPGTRLTVT.

The V call is TRBV19, the J call TRBJ1-2, with D maybe TRBD1 (5 bases). Germline-derived CDR1 and CDR2 are LNHDA and SQIVND (reference sequence). Deletions cut 4 bases from V and 4 bases from J, with 13 bases between. The CDR3 runs 14 residues. CDR3 nucleotides: TGTGCCAGTAGTAGCGGGACCGTACTCTATGGCTACACCTTC. Translated: CASSSGTVLYGYTF.

This clone came up a few times. Other DNA sequences of this sample code for an identical CDR3. This sequence joins TRBV2 and TRBJ1-1; 8 nucleotides line up with TRBD1. Per the germline V gene, CDR1 is SNHLY and CDR2 is FYNNEI. The CDR3 has 14 residues. Unmatched junction bases numbered 3, after V lost 6 bases and J lost 0 bases. The CDR3 coding sequence is TGTGCCAGCAGCGTGGACAGGGTGAACACTGAAGCTTTCTTT. It translates to CASSVDRVNTEAFF.

The chain employs TRBV6-2 or TRBV6-3 and TRBJ2-1; a weak D match, TRBD2 (6 bases). Trimming took 2 bases from V and 13 from J, leaving 15 bases between them. Germline CDR1 and CDR2: MNHEY and SVGEGT. This CDR3 has 13 residues. For the CDR3, the DNA is TGTGCCAGCAGTTACCGGAGGGGTCCTTCTCAGTTCTTC. Translated: CASSYRRGPSQFF.